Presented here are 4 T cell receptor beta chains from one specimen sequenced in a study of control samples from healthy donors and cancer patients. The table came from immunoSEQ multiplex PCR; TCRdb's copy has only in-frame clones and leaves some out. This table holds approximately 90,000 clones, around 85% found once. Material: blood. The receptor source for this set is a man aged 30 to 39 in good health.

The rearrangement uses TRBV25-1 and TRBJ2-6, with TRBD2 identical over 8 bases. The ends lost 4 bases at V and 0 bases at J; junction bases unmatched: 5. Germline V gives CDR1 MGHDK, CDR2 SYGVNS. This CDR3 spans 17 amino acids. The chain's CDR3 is CASSASRGGSGANVLTF. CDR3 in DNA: TGTGCCAGCAGTGCATCACGGGGGGGCTCTGGGGCCAACGTCCTGACTTTC.

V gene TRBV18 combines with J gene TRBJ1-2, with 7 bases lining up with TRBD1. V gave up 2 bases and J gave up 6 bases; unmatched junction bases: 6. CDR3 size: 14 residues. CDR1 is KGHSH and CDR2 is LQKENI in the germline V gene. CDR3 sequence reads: CASSPTQGWHGYTF. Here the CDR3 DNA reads TGTGCCAGCTCACCAACACAGGGGTGGCATGGCTACACCTTC.

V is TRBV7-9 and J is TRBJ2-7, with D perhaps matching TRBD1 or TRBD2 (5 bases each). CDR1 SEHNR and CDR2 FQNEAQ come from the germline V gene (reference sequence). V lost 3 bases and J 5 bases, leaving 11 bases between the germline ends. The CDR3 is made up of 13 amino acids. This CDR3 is CASSFGTVNEQYF. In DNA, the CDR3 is TGTGCCAGCAGCTTCGGGACGGTCAACGAGCAGTACTTC.

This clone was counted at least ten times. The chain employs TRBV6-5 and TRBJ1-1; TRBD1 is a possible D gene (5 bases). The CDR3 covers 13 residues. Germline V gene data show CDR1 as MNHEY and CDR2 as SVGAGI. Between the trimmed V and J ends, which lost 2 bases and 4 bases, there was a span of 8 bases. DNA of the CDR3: TGTGCCAGCAGTTACGGGGGGGGCACTGAAGCTTTCTTT. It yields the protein CASSYGGGTEAFF.